Listed below are T cell receptor beta chains from one sample, sequenced in a study of blood T cell repertoires in COVID-19. Produced via immunoSEQ multiplex PCR; TCRdb's table is partial and in-frame only. The profile shows about 130,000 clones, roughly 77% of them singletons. Sequenced: peripheral blood. These receptors originate from an older woman with COVID-19, enrolled during active disease. The conserved cysteine and the conserved F or W are not part of the CDR3 here.

V gene: TRBV29-1
CDR3 protein: SALGQGNTEAF

V gene: TRBV11-2
CDR3 protein: ASSRTSGGPTGELF

V gene: TRBV5-5
CDR3 protein: ASSLAGGSQIYGYT

V gene: TRBV11-2
CDR3 protein: ASSLGDRPMGEEKLF

V gene: TRBV30
CDR3 protein: AWNLGAGNTIY

V gene: TRBV18
CDR3 protein: ASSSTSTDTQY

V gene: TRBV5-4
CDR3 protein: ASSSDTYGYT

V gene: TRBV29-1
CDR3 protein: SVGTSGRSNTGELF

V gene: TRBV7-2
CDR3 protein: ASSGEGAYEQY

V gene: TRBV5-4
CDR3 protein: ASSWDRGVEQF

V gene: TRBV5-1
CDR3 protein: ASSSGPGTPSGNTIY

V gene: TRBV7-8
CDR3 protein: ASSYHGTSGVPAYNEQF

V gene: TRBV6-2/TRBV6-3
CDR3 protein: ASSTRGTPISYTEAF

V gene: TRBV30
CDR3 protein: AWSRDREYGYT

V gene: TRBV15
CDR3 protein: ATSTLAASGGYT

V gene: TRBV5-1
CDR3 protein: ASSSGQGKKSYGYT

V gene: TRBV14
CDR3 protein: ASSSASYNSPLH

V gene: TRBV5-1
CDR3 protein: ASSLAGRVEETQY